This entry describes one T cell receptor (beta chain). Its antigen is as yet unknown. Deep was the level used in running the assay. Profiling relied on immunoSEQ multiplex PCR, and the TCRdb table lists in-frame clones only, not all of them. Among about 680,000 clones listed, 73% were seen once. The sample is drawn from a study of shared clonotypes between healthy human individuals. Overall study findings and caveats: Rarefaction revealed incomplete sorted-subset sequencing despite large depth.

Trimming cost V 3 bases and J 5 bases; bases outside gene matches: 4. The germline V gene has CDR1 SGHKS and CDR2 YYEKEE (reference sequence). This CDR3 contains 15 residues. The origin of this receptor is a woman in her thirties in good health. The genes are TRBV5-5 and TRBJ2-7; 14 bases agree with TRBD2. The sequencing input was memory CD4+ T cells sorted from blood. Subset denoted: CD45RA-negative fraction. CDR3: CASSWGLAGDNEQYF. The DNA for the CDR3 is TGTGCCAGCAGCTGGGGACTAGCGGGAGACAACGAGCAGTACTTC. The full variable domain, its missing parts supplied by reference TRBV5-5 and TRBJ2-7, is DAGVTQSPTHLIKTRGQQVTLRCSPISGHKSVSWYQQVLGQGPQFIFQYYEKEERGRGNFPDRFSARQFPNYSSELNVNALLLGDSALYLCASSWGLAGDNEQYFGPGTRLTVT.